This T cell receptor (beta chain) was obtained from a study of T-cell reconstitution after alpha-beta-depleted transplantation in children. Findings and limits, study-wide: Surviving recipient T cells and intrathymic progenitors accounted for some patients' high TCRbeta diversity at day 60. Among T cells one year after transplant, newly produced cells accounted for most counts and diversity. Several hundred expanded graft clones reportedly supplied alpha-beta T cells about two months after transplant.

Unique molecular identifiers were built into the TCRbeta library. Using its own MiXCR run on the PCR reads, TCRdb lists one record per CDR3 protein. This sample has hundreds of thousands of distinct CDR3 sequences, with 11% found just once. Ten or more counts support this clonotype. Its specificity is unknown. The length of the CDR3 is 15 residues. J gave up 0 bases and V 4 bases, and 4 bases lay outside the gene matches. CDR1 and CDR2 from the germline V gene are SGHRS and YFSETQ. The sample here was PBMCs, taken before TCRalphabeta/CD19-depleted stem cell transplant. The chain links TRBV5-1 to TRBJ2-3; 8 bases are shared with TRBD2. This receptor was obtained from a child in the first two years of life with acute myeloid leukemia, due to receive a stem cell transplant. The DNA of the CDR3 is TGCGCCAGCAGCCGGGCTAGCGGGAGCACAGATACGCAGTATTTT. It encodes CASSRASGSTDTQYF.